This TCR beta chain was found in a study of graft-versus-host responses after intestinal transplantation. Study-level background: Grafts were multivisceral, liver-intestinal, or isolated intestinal. Anti-thymocyte globulin induction, then tacrolimus and steroids for about three years, went to all recipients. Broader study findings: Declining HvG levels early post-transplant were linked to peak circulating GvH clone levels. Recipient marrow held GvH clones, some first seen in ileum or blood.

Germline V gene data show CDR1 as MNHEY and CDR2 as SMNVEV (reference sequence). The CDR3 totals 18 residues. With V trimmed by 5 bases and J by 2 bases, 15 bases remained unmatched. On this clone: Its specificity is unknown.

Using immunoSEQ multiplex PCR, the repertoire was profiled, and TCRdb retains in-frame clones only, with some absent. The data show about 110,000 clones, roughly nine tenths seen once. This material consisted of unstimulated CD4+ T cells sorted from spleen or lymph node cells, taken before transplant. The clonotype comes from a human donor who was the organ donor for an intestinal transplant. The V gene is TRBV27, the J gene TRBJ2-3, with 8 bases that match TRBD2. For the CDR3, the DNA is TGTGCCAGCAGTCCGTTCGGCTCCGGGAGGGTACACACAGATACGCAGTATTTT. Translation: CASSPFGSGRVHTDTQYF.